The next 20 T cell receptor beta chains were all read from a single sample in a study of T-cell memory formation after mild COVID-19. TCRdb processed the 5' RACE reads anew with MiXCR; each CDR3 protein has one entry. The sample lists hundreds of thousands of distinct CDR3 sequences, about 20% occurring once. Sequenced sample: PBMCs or a T cell subset sorted from them (not recorded which). The receptor source for this set is an adult woman who had mild COVID-19 (a few samples of this study predate the infection). Cell type and time point are not known.

The chain joins TRBV7-9 to TRBJ2-7; 7 nucleotides agree with TRBD2. Germline V gives CDR1 SEHNR, CDR2 FQNEAQ (reference sequence). Unmatched junction bases numbered 8, after V lost 4 bases and J lost 2 bases. The CDR3 runs 15 residues. The CDR3 region is CASSSPSGIAYEQYF. CDR3 coding DNA: TGTGCCAGCAGCTCACCTAGCGGAATAGCCTACGAGCAGTACTTC.

This clonotype was seen more than once but under ten times. The rearrangement uses TRBV15 and TRBJ2-7; TRBD1 matches 7 bases. V shed 0 bases, J shed 0 bases, and the junction held 2 bases outside the gene matches. Germline assignment: CDR1 LNHNV and CDR2 YYDKDF (reference sequence). The CDR3 consists of 15 residues. The CDR3 bases are TGTGCCACCAGCAGAGATAGGGGGCCCTCCTACGAGCAGTACTTC. Protein: CATSRDRGPSYEQYF. Using reference TRBV15 and TRBJ2-7 for the parts outside the CDR3, the full variable domain is DAMVIQNPRYQVTQFGKPVTLSCSQTLNHNVMYWYQQKSSQAPKLLFHYYDKDFNNEADTPDNFQSRRPNTSFCFLDIRSPGLGDTAMYLCATSRDRGPSYEQYFGPGTRLTVT.

There are many counts of this clonotype. The chain has TRBV12-3 or TRBV12-4 and TRBJ1-1; D is perhaps TRBD1 (6 bases). There are 14 residues in the CDR3. V was cut by 4 bases and J by 3 bases, with 12 bases left in between. The CDR3 nucleotides are TGTGCCAGCAGTTATAGGGGGAGGGACACTGAAGCTTTCTTT. Its protein product is CASSYRGRDTEAFF.

V gene TRBV20-1 combines with J gene TRBJ1-1; 8 bases are shared with TRBD1. Germline CDR1 is DFQATT and CDR2 is SNEGSKA (reference sequence). This CDR3 spans 15 amino acids. With 3 bases clipped from V and 3 bases from J, the junction kept 9 bases outside the gene matches. CDR3 loop: CSARGRGPRHTEAFF. CDR3 in DNA: TGCAGTGCTAGGGGCAGGGGGCCGAGGCACACTGAAGCTTTCTTT.

The V call is TRBV5-6, the J call TRBJ2-3; 9 bases are shared with TRBD1. J was trimmed by 1 base and V by 0 bases; bases with no gene match: 12. Germline CDR1 SGHDT, CDR2 YYEEEE. This CDR3 is built from 19 residues. CDR3 nucleotides: TGTGCCAGCAGCTTGGATGGGGCGTTCCGGGACAGGGGCACAGATACGCAGTATTTT. Its protein product is CASSLDGAFRDRGTDTQYF.

The chain is built from TRBV6-6 and TRBJ2-1; D is uncertain. The CDR3 has 15 amino acids. The V gene lost 2 bases and the J gene lost 7 bases, with 15 bases spanning the gap. From germline, CDR1 is MNHNY and CDR2 SVGAGI (reference sequence). CDR3 sequence reads: CASSYQAGRVNEQFF. Written as DNA, the CDR3 is TGTGCCAGCAGTTACCAGGCAGGTAGAGTAAATGAGCAGTTCTTC.

This chain uses TRBV6-5 with TRBJ1-1; TRBD1 matches 7 bases. CDR3 length: 18 amino acids. With 0 bases clipped from V and 1 base from J, the junction kept 11 bases outside the gene matches. Germline CDR1 reads MNHEY; CDR2 reads SVGAGI. DNA of the CDR3: TGTGCCAGCAGTTACTCCACGTTACTAGGGGGCCCGAACACTGAAGCTTTCTTT. Translated: CASSYSTLLGGPNTEAFF.

The V gene is TRBV5-5, the J gene TRBJ1-5; D gene ambiguous. Germline V gene data show CDR1 as SGHKS and CDR2 as YYEKEE (reference sequence). V was cut by 4 bases and J by 7 bases, with 12 bases left in between. The CDR3 loop spans 13 amino acids. Written as DNA, the CDR3 is TGTGCCAGCAGCACCTACTCCGGGCAGCCCCAGCATTTT. Residues: CASSTYSGQPQHF. Full variable domain (outside the CDR3, taken from reference TRBV5-5 and TRBJ1-5): DAGVTQSPTHLIKTRGQQVTLRCSPISGHKSVSWYQQVLGQGPQFIFQYYEKEERGRGNFPDRFSARQFPNYSSELNVNALLLGDSALYLCASSTYSGQPQHFGDGTRLSIL.

The genes are TRBV12-3 or TRBV12-4 and TRBJ2-1, with D perhaps TRBD1 or TRBD2 (6 bases each). There are 15 residues in the CDR3. V was cut by 6 bases and J by 6 bases, with 18 bases left in between. CDR3 sequence (DNA): TGTGCCAGCAGACGGAACAGGGAGGCGGGCAATGAGCAGTTCTTC. This sequence encodes CASRRNREAGNEQFF.

The chain uses TRBV6-2 or TRBV6-3 and TRBJ1-1, with D uncertain. The CDR3 runs to 13 residues. The germline CDR1 and CDR2 sequences are MNHEY and SVGEGT. V was clipped by 3 bases and J by 3 bases, with 8 bases between them. The CDR3 loop reads CASSYLRDTEAFF. The CDR3 DNA reads as TGTGCCAGCAGTTATTTGCGGGACACTGAAGCTTTCTTT.

This clonotype was detected ten times or more. The rearrangement links TRBV7-2 to TRBJ2-5; possible D gene TRBD1, 6 bases. The germline V and J ends were trimmed by 3 bases and 1 base, with 12 bases remaining between them. Germline-derived CDR1 and CDR2 are SGHTA and FQGNSA. The CDR3 extends over 15 amino acids. The CDR3 DNA sequence: TGTGCCAGCAGCTTTTACTGGACAGTCCAAGAGACCCAGTACTTC. It encodes CASSFYWTVQETQYF.

CDR3 residues: CASSSRTGTGTGNQPQHF. The CDR3 DNA is TGTGCCAGCAGCTCCCGAACGGGGACAGGGACGGGCAATCAGCCCCAGCATTTT. The chain joins TRBV7-2 to TRBJ1-5, with 9 bases lining up with TRBD1. CDR3 length: 18 residues. V dropped 4 bases and J dropped 2; count of bases not matched to a gene: 12. Germline CDR1 and CDR2: SGHTA and FQGNSA.

The V and J genes are TRBV14 and TRBJ2-5; no reliable D call. CDR3 length equals 15 residues. From germline, CDR1 is SGHDN and CDR2 FVKESK. Trimming removed 1 base at V and 0 bases at J, with 9 bases between. CDR3 sequence reads: CASSQGNRYQETQYF. CDR3 bases: TGTGCCAGCAGCCAAGGGAACAGATACCAAGAGACCCAGTACTTC.

This clonotype was seen a handful of times. The chain recombines TRBV7-2 with TRBJ2-1; D not certain. CDR3 size: 17 residues. Germline lookup yields CDR1 SGHTA and CDR2 FQGNSA. Trimming pared 0 bases from V and 0 bases from J, leaving 12 bases between. The CDR3 loop reads CASSLANGQSSYNEQFF. CDR3 nucleotides: TGTGCCAGCAGCTTAGCGAACGGTCAGAGCTCCTACAATGAGCAGTTCTTC.

There are a few counts of this clonotype. The rearrangement uses TRBV20-1 and TRBJ2-1; 12 bases align to TRBD2. Germline trimming cut 6 bases from V and 6 bases from J; bases unmatched to any gene: 6. Germline CDR1 is DFQATT and CDR2 is SNEGSKA (reference sequence). This CDR3 has 14 residues. CDR3 nucleotide sequence: TGCAGTGCCCTGACTAGCGGGAGTGTCAATGAGCAGTTCTTC. It is translated as CSALTSGSVNEQFF.

This clonotype is a singleton in its sample. The V and J genes are TRBV7-2 and TRBJ2-7, with TRBD2 identical over 10 bases. Germline loops: CDR1 SGHTA, CDR2 FQGNSA. V was clipped by 5 bases and J by 1 base; unmatched bases: 8. The CDR3 contains 16 residues. CDR3 residues: CASSLGSGGESYEQYF. The DNA of the CDR3 is TGTGCCAGCAGCCTTGGGAGCGGGGGGGAATCCTACGAGCAGTACTTC.

This clonotype was seen a handful of times. The V gene is TRBV11-2, the J gene TRBJ2-5; possibly TRBD1 or TRBD2 for D (5 bases each). Germline V gene data show CDR1 as SGHAT and CDR2 as FQNNGV. V dropped 1 base and J dropped 0 bases, with 9 bases sitting between them. The CDR3 contains 15 residues. The CDR3 loop reads CASSLGDHNQETQYF. The CDR3 DNA reads as TGTGCCAGCAGCTTAGGGGACCACAACCAAGAGACCCAGTACTTC. Full variable domain (outside the CDR3, taken from reference TRBV11-2 and TRBJ2-5): EAGVAQSPRYKIIEKRQSVAFWCNPISGHATLYWYQQILGQGPKLLIQFQNNGVVDDSQLPKDRFSAERLKGVDSTLKIQPAKLEDSAVYLCASSLGDHNQETQYFGPGTRLLVL.

In this sample, this clonotype turned up many times. The V and J genes are TRBV12-3 or TRBV12-4 and TRBJ2-3; D is undetermined. Trimming cost V 6 bases and J 2 bases, with 12 bases left between them. The CDR3 has 14 residues. The CDR3 region has the DNA TGTGCCAGCAGGCCCCCGGGCACCACAGATACGCAGTATTTT. Its translation: CASRPPGTTDTQYF.

CDR3 amino acids: CASSWGGRGPRGYTF. The CDR3, as DNA: TGTGCCAGCAGCTGGGGGGGCAGGGGCCCCCGGGGCTACACCTTC. The V and J genes are TRBV27 and TRBJ1-2, with D tentatively TRBD1 (6 bases). This CDR3 has 15 residues. Germline CDR1 is MNHEY and CDR2 is SMNVEV (reference sequence). V was pared by 6 bases and J by 8 bases, with 22 bases between.

The J gene is TRBJ2-2, the V gene TRBV19; TRBD2 is a possible D gene (5 bases). V lost 3 bases and J 5 bases, leaving 7 bases between the germline ends. Germline loops: CDR1 LNHDA, CDR2 SQIVND (reference sequence). CDR3 length: 13 residues. The CDR3 bases are TGTGCCAGTAGTATGTGGGAGACCGGGGAGCTGTTTTTT. Translated: CASSMWETGELFF.